Shown below are 16 T cell receptor beta chains from a single sample sequenced in a study of T cell repertoires in cytomegalovirus infection. MiXCR was run by TCRdb on the reads, yielding one entry per CDR3 protein. The sample holds 450,000 to 600,000 distinct CDR3 sequences, about 11% seen once. Sequencing was performed on PBMCs. The receptor set was obtained from a human donor in good health (CMV status not recorded). Some clones in this sample may be carry-over from other donors' samples.

In this sample, this clonotype turned up many times. The chain combines TRBV12-3 or TRBV12-4 with TRBJ2-1; D gene ambiguous. This CDR3 contains 13 residues. V lost 6 bases and J 10 bases, leaving 16 bases between the germline ends. The CDR3: CASRKAGSGEQFF. In DNA, the CDR3 is TGTGCCAGCAGGAAAGCAGGTTCTGGAGAGCAGTTCTTC.

The rearrangement uses TRBV20-1 and TRBJ1-2; the D gene is possibly TRBD1 (6 bases). The CDR3 totals 13 residues. CDR1 is DFQATT, CDR2 SNEGSKA, per germline (reference sequence). The V end was cut by 4 bases, the J end by 2 bases, with 11 bases between. In DNA, the CDR3 is TGCAGTGCTACCCAGGGGACGAACTATGGCTACACCTTC. Encoded protein: CSATQGTNYGYTF.

This clonotype has a count of ten or more. The chain employs TRBV3-1 and TRBJ2-7; 7 bases fit TRBD1. V trimming: 4 bases; J trimming: 2 bases; junction bases outside the gene matches: 8. The CDR3 consists of 15 residues. CDR1 is LGHDT and CDR2 is YNNKEL in the germline V gene (reference sequence). The DNA of the CDR3 is TGTGCCAGCAGCCCGGCTGGACAGGTTGCCTACGAGCAGTACTTC. As protein: CASSPAGQVAYEQYF.

This clonotype came up many times. DNA of the CDR3: TGTGCCAGTACAGAAAGCGGGGGCAATGAGCAGTTCTTC. Protein: CASTESGGNEQFF. The chain has TRBV28 and TRBJ2-1; 8 nucleotides agree with TRBD2. Trimming at V came to 9 bases and at J to 6 bases, leaving 7 bases not matched to a gene. CDR1 and CDR2 (germline): MDHEN, SYDVKM. The CDR3 sequence is 13 residues long.

Only a few counts were recorded for this clonotype. V usage is TRBV15 and J usage is TRBJ1-2; D might be TRBD1 (6 bases). The V gene lost 3 bases and the J gene lost 3 bases, with 14 bases spanning the gap. The CDR3 runs to 15 residues. The germline gives CDR1 LNHNV, CDR2 YYDKDF (reference sequence). The CDR3 sequence: CATSSNTQGDYGYTF. The CDR3 bases are TGTGCCACCAGCAGTAATACACAGGGAGACTATGGCTACACCTTC. The variable domain in full, completed from reference TRBV15 and TRBJ1-2, reads DAMVIQNPRYQVTQFGKPVTLSCSQTLNHNVMYWYQQKSSQAPKLLFHYYDKDFNNEADTPDNFQSRRPNTSFCFLDIRSPGLGDTAMYLCATSSNTQGDYGYTFGSGTRLTVV.

CDR3 sequence reads: CASFRGAQQFF. CDR3 coding DNA: TGTGCCAGCTTTCGGGGGGCACAGCAGTTCTTC. The chain employs TRBV27 and TRBJ2-1, with D possibly TRBD2 on 7 matching bases. CDR3 length: 11 residues. Per the germline V gene, CDR1 is MNHEY and CDR2 is SMNVEV (reference sequence). The ends were cut back, 8 bases at V and 11 bases at J, with 13 bases in the middle.

J is TRBJ1-1 and V is TRBV19; no firm D call. V gave up 6 bases and J gave up 5 bases, with 10 bases separating them. The germline CDR1 and CDR2 sequences are LNHDA and SQIVND (reference sequence). This CDR3 is 12 amino acids long. CDR3 coding DNA: TGTGCCAGTAGGGAGCTGGAGACTGAAGCTTTCTTT. Translated, it gives CASRELETEAFF.

The chain links TRBV2 to TRBJ2-7; TRBD1 might be the D (6 bases). Per germline, CDR1 SNHLY and CDR2 FYNNEI. V lost 6 bases and J lost 2, with 11 bases in between. The CDR3 consists of 13 residues. CDR3 region: CASSGDKAYEQYF. CDR3 coding DNA: TGTGCCAGCAGCGGGGACAAAGCCTACGAGCAGTACTTC.

The chain has TRBV29-1 and TRBJ1-1; possible D gene TRBD1, 5 bases. CDR1 and CDR2 from the germline V gene are SQVTM and ANQGSEA. Trimming took 0 bases from V and 11 from J, leaving 10 bases between them. CDR3 length equals 11 residues. The CDR3 DNA is TGCAGCGTTGAAGAGGGGGTCAGGGCTTTCTTT. Residues: CSVEEGVRAFF.

This clonotype was detected ten times or more. The J gene is TRBJ1-3, the V gene TRBV7-2; 9 nucleotides align to TRBD1. The CDR3 runs 18 residues. Unmatched junction bases numbered 9, after V lost 3 bases and J lost 0 bases. Germline V gene data show CDR1 as SGHTA and CDR2 as FQGNSA. This CDR3 reads CASSFPGTGTLSGNTIYF. CDR3 DNA sequence: TGTGCCAGCAGCTTCCCCGGGACAGGGACCCTCTCTGGAAACACCATATATTTT. The full variable domain, completed using reference TRBV7-2 and TRBJ1-3, is GAGVSQSPSNKVTEKGKDVELRCDPISGHTALYWYRQSLGQGLEFLIYFQGNSAPDKSGLPSDRFSAERTGGSVSTLTIQRTQQEDSAVYLCASSFPGTGTLSGNTIYFGEGSWLTVV.

The V call is TRBV12-3 or TRBV12-4, the J call TRBJ2-7; 9 bases fit TRBD2. The CDR3 is 16 amino acids. Trimming removed 7 bases from V and 0 bases from J; junction bases left unmatched: 10. Here the CDR3 reads CASNPRGSGSSYEQYF. CDR3 coding DNA: TGTGCCAGCAATCCCCGGGGTAGCGGGAGCTCCTACGAGCAGTACTTC.

The chain is built from TRBV5-4 and TRBJ2-2; 8 nucleotides agree with TRBD2. Germline V gene lookup returns CDR1 SGHNT and CDR2 YYREEE (reference sequence). The CDR3 is made up of 16 amino acids. V lost 1 base, J lost 2 bases, and 4 bases stayed unmatched. The CDR3 bases are TGTGCCAGCAGCTTGCCCGGGAGGGCTAACACCGGGGAGCTGTTTTTT. Encoded protein: CASSLPGRANTGELFF.

This clonotype showed up many times. The chain combines TRBV28 with TRBJ2-6; D remains unclear. V was pared by 5 bases and J by 0 bases, with 5 bases between. CDR3 size: 14 residues. Germline CDR1 is MDHEN and CDR2 is SYDVKM. CDR3 nucleotides: TGTGCCAGCAGTCCAGCCTCTGGGGCCAACGTCCTGACTTTC. Its translation is CASSPASGANVLTF.

The chain employs TRBV11-2 and TRBJ1-4, with D perhaps matching TRBD1 (6 bases). This CDR3 region has 14 residues. Germline V CDR1 and CDR2: SGHAT, FQNNGV. V lost 5 bases and J 7 bases, leaving 14 bases between the germline ends. This CDR3 reads CASSKGRGREKLFF. The CDR3 region has the DNA TGTGCCAGCAGCAAGGGCAGGGGACGTGAAAAACTGTTTTTT.

This clonotype came up many times. V is TRBV7-3 and J is TRBJ1-1; no clear D gene. The CDR3 is 13 amino acids. The V and J ends lost 6 bases and 1 base respectively, with 9 bases between them. Germline V CDR1 and CDR2: SGHTA, FQGTGA. Here the CDR3 reads CASRRGRNTEAFF. The CDR3 bases are TGTGCCAGCAGGCGTGGGAGGAACACTGAAGCTTTCTTT.

This clonotype occurred many times. This sequence joins TRBV12-3 or TRBV12-4 and TRBJ1-1, with TRBD1 identical over 8 bases. Unmatched junction bases numbered 2, after V lost 5 bases and J lost 0 bases. The CDR3 consists of 14 residues. CDR3 DNA sequence: TGTGCCAGCAGTGGGACAGGTTTGAACACTGAAGCTTTCTTT. It yields the protein CASSGTGLNTEAFF.